This T cell receptor (beta chain) appears in the sequencing data of a study of shared clonotypes between healthy human individuals. The CDR3 sequence is 14 residues long. Germline values: CDR1 SGDLS, CDR2 YYNGEE. Deletions cut 3 bases from V and 0 bases from J, with 7 bases between. As defined, naive CD8 cells were CD45RO-negative and positively selected for CCR7, with terminally differentiated effector memory CD45RA+ cells excluded. Profiling relied on immunoSEQ multiplex PCR, and the TCRdb table lists in-frame clones only, not all of them. The data hold 700,000 to 950,000 clones, with about 96% observed a single time.

V and J are TRBV9 and TRBJ2-1, with D perhaps matching TRBD1 (5 bases). The sample comprised naive CD8+ T cells sorted from blood. The sequence came from a man aged 30 to 39 in good health. The CDR3 bases are TGTGCCAGCAGCGCCGACAGCTCCTACAATGAGCAGTTCTTC. This encodes CASSADSSYNEQFF.